A single sample is the source of the 27 T cell receptor beta chains below, sequenced in a study of control samples from healthy donors and cancer patients. Clones were sequenced by immunoSEQ multiplex PCR, and TCRdb holds only the in-frame ones, with some missing. In the table there are around 97,000 clones, 80% to 90% of which are singletons. Sequencing was done on a sample of PBMCs. These receptors all stem from a man aged 60 to 69 with lung cancer.

The genes are TRBV10-2 and TRBJ1-2, with D perhaps matching TRBD1 (5 bases). CDR3 length: 10 residues. Looked up from germline, CDR1 is WSHSY and CDR2 is SAAADI. V gave up 10 bases and J gave up 6 bases, with 9 bases separating them. CDR3 DNA sequence: TGCGCCACCTGGGGGGATGGCTACACCTTC. Amino acids: CATWGDGYTF.

The chain is built from TRBV7-9 and TRBJ2-2; 9 bases map to TRBD2. The CDR3 length is 14 residues. Germline CDR1 is SEHNR and CDR2 is FQNEAQ (reference sequence). The CDR3 DNA is TGTGCAGGGTCCTCTAGCGGGGTATCCGGGGAGCTGTTTTTT. Residues: CAGSSSGVSGELFF. Variable domain in full (rest from reference TRBV7-9 and TRBJ2-2): DTGVSQNPRHKITKRGQNVTFRCDPISEHNRLYWYRQTLGQGPEFLTYFQNEAQLEKSRLLSDRFSAERPKGSFSTLEIQRTEQGDSAMYLCAGSSSGVSGELFFGEGSRLTVL.

The chain couples TRBV24-1 to TRBJ1-2; no firm D call. This CDR3 region has 14 residues. CDR1 KGHDR and CDR2 SFDVKD come from the germline V gene. Trimming took 3 bases from V and 2 from J, leaving 9 bases between them. CDR3 bases: TGTGCCACCAGTGATCGTCGGAACAACTATGGCTACACCTTC. Translating gives CATSDRRNNYGYTF.

As for this clone: Other DNA variants within this sample encode the same CDR3. This rearrangement joins TRBV6-6 to TRBJ1-1, with TRBD1 matching over 7 bases. Germline V gives CDR1 MNHNY, CDR2 SVGAGI (reference sequence). This CDR3 is 14 amino acids long. V gave up 6 bases and J gave up 1 base; unmatched junction bases: 5. Here the CDR3 DNA reads TGTGCCAGCAGACTTACAGGGGCGAACACTGAAGCTTTCTTT. Translated, it gives CASRLTGANTEAFF.

The chain recombines TRBV10-2 with TRBJ2-5; 7 bases match TRBD2. The ends lost 7 bases at V and 9 bases at J; junction bases unmatched: 8. Germline-derived CDR1 and CDR2 are WSHSY and SAAADI. This CDR3 comprises 12 residues. The CDR3 is CASNDNLAAQYF. In nucleotides, the CDR3 is TGCGCCAGCAACGATAACCTAGCGGCCCAGTACTTC.

With respect to this clone: The same CDR3 is also encoded by other DNA sequences in this sample. The chain combines TRBV6-5 with TRBJ1-1; possibly TRBD1 for D (6 bases). This CDR3 region has 14 residues. V was shortened by 2 bases and J by 2 bases, with 9 bases between the two germline ends. Germline V gene lookup returns CDR1 MNHEY and CDR2 SVGAGI. The CDR3 loop reads CASSYPGANTEAFF. Written as DNA, the CDR3 is TGTGCCAGCAGTTACCCGGGGGCAAACACTGAAGCTTTCTTT.

V usage is TRBV11-2 and J usage is TRBJ2-4, with 7 bases that match TRBD2. CDR1 is SGHAT, CDR2 FQNNGV, per germline. The CDR3 length is 15 residues. Trimming took 1 base from V and 6 from J; bases not matched to a gene: 6. CDR3 DNA: TGTGCCAGCAGCTTAGGTGCTAGCGGACTAAACATTCAGTACTTC. Protein: CASSLGASGLNIQYF.

The chain has TRBV9 and TRBJ2-5; TRBD1 is a possible D gene (5 bases). Germline CDR1 and CDR2: SGDLS and YYNGEE. V was shortened by 5 bases and J by 7 bases, with 15 bases between the two germline ends. The CDR3 is 13 amino acids. This CDR3 reads CASSVPGKVTQYF. CDR3 coding DNA: TGTGCCAGCAGTGTACCAGGGAAGGTGACCCAGTACTTC.

This chain links TRBV7-6 with TRBJ1-1, with 9 bases fitting TRBD1. Germline V gene lookup returns CDR1 SGHVS and CDR2 FNYEAQ. V lost 4 bases and J lost 4; bases outside the gene matches: 7. The CDR3 sequence is 15 residues long. CDR3 residues: CASSSRTGEGTEAFF. The CDR3 region has the DNA TGTGCCAGCAGCTCCCGGACAGGGGAGGGCACTGAAGCTTTCTTT.

The chain is built from TRBV19 and TRBJ1-3; 9 bases are shared with TRBD1. Looked up from germline, CDR1 is LNHDA and CDR2 is SQIVND (reference sequence). The V segment lost 3 bases and the J segment 7 bases; nucleotides outside the gene matches: 10. The CDR3 contains 16 residues. The CDR3 protein is CASSIDGTGIRNTIYF. In DNA, the CDR3 is TGTGCCAGTAGTATCGATGGGACAGGGATTCGGAACACCATATATTTT.

The rearrangement uses TRBV5-1 and TRBJ1-3; D is possibly TRBD1 (6 bases). The V and J ends lost 2 bases and 0 bases respectively, with 6 bases between them. The CDR3 extends over 14 amino acids. CDR1 is SGHRS and CDR2 is YFSETQ in the germline V gene. The CDR3 protein is CASSLQGSGNTIYF. The CDR3 nucleotides are TGCGCCAGCAGCTTACAGGGCTCTGGAAACACCATATATTTT. Combining the CDR3 with reference TRBV5-1 and TRBJ1-3 gives the whole variable domain KAGVTQTPRYLIKTRGQQVTLSCSPISGHRSVSWYQQTPGQGLQFLFEYFSETQRNKGNFPGRFSGRQFSNSRSEMNVSTLELGDSALYLCASSLQGSGNTIYFGEGSWLTVV.

The chain carries TRBV12-3 or TRBV12-4 and TRBJ2-1, with a tentative D call TRBD1 (5 bases). Trimming stripped 2 bases from V and 9 bases from J, with 5 bases between. CDR3 length equals 11 residues. CDR3 sequence (DNA): TGTGCCAGCAGTTTAAGGGGTGAGCAGTTCTTC. It translates to CASSLRGEQFF.

The chain combines TRBV5-1 with TRBJ1-6; 11 bases are a match to TRBD1. CDR1 SGHRS and CDR2 YFSETQ come from the germline V gene. The V gene end was trimmed by 4 bases and the J gene end by 4 bases; junction bases not matched to a gene: 7. The CDR3 contains 17 residues. In nucleotides, the CDR3 is TGCGCCAGCAGCCCGGGACAGGGGGGAAGTTATAATTCACCCCTCCACTTT. It encodes CASSPGQGGSYNSPLHF.

The J gene is TRBJ2-5, the V gene TRBV5-5, with TRBD2 as a possible D gene (5 bases). The germline gives CDR1 SGHKS, CDR2 YYEKEE (reference sequence). There are 13 residues in the CDR3. Trimming took off 4 bases at V and 9 bases at J, with 16 bases between the two ends. The CDR3 DNA follows: TGTGCCAGCAGCCCCCGGTGGTCGGAGGCCCAGTACTTC. Translation gives CASSPRWSEAQYF.

The chain uses TRBV5-6 and TRBJ2-5; 8 nucleotides align to TRBD2. The V and J ends lost 2 bases and 6 bases, in that order; junction bases with no gene match: 6. Germline CDR1 and CDR2: SGHDT and YYEEEE. This CDR3 contains 14 residues. CDR3 region: CASSFPGGPQTQYF. DNA of the CDR3: TGTGCCAGCAGCTTCCCGGGGGGGCCACAGACCCAGTACTTC.

J is TRBJ1-3 and V is TRBV21-1. TRBV21-1 is designated a pseudogene. The CDR3 length is 17 residues. The DNA of the CDR3 is TGTGCCAGCAGCAACCGGACGTGCAGCGGCTCTGGAAACACCATATATTTT. It yields the protein CASSNRTCSGSGNTIYF.

This chain connects TRBV12-3 or TRBV12-4 to TRBJ1-2, with 7 bases fitting TRBD1. Trimming removed 6 bases from V and 8 bases from J; junction bases left unmatched: 9. CDR3 length: 13 amino acids. Here the CDR3 reads CASSRGTAGGYTF. The CDR3 region has the DNA TGTGCCAGCAGCCGAGGGACAGCTGGAGGCTACACCTTC.

This chain links TRBV29-1 with TRBJ1-1; 7 bases line up with TRBD1. The CDR3 consists of 13 residues. The V segment lost 3 bases and the J segment 1 base; nucleotides outside the gene matches: 2. Looked up from germline, CDR1 is SQVTM and CDR2 is ANQGSEA. The DNA for the CDR3 is TGCAGCGTTGAGGACAGGACGAACACTGAAGCTTTCTTT. Its protein is CSVEDRTNTEAFF.

This clone came up once. The chain recombines TRBV5-1 with TRBJ1-4, with TRBD1 matching over 7 bases. The CDR3 is 16 residues long. The J segment lost 0 bases and the V segment lost 6 bases, leaving 8 bases of the junction unmatched. Germline CDR1 SGHRS, CDR2 YFSETQ. The CDR3 loop reads CASKRQGEATNEKLFF. The CDR3 region has the DNA TGCGCCAGCAAAAGACAGGGAGAGGCAACTAATGAAAAACTGTTTTTT.

This chain links TRBV5-8 with TRBJ1-2; D unresolved. The CDR3 extends over 10 amino acids. Germline lookup yields CDR1 SGHTS and CDR2 YDEGEE. Trimming stripped 9 bases from V and 6 bases from J, with 9 bases between. CDR3 nucleotide sequence: TGTGCCACCTCTGGGGATGGCTACACCTTC. Its protein is CATSGDGYTF.

This chain links TRBV27 with TRBJ1-3; D is perhaps TRBD1 (6 bases). Germline V lookup: CDR1 MNHEY, CDR2 SMNVEV (reference sequence). The CDR3 extends over 14 amino acids. Trimming removed 5 bases at V and 3 bases at J, with 11 bases between. CDR3 sequence (DNA): TGTGCCAGCAGTAAACAGGGTTATGGAAACACCATATATTTT. It specifies CASSKQGYGNTIYF.

The V and J genes are TRBV19 and TRBJ1-2; D perhaps matches TRBD1 (5 bases). The CDR3 totals 17 residues. Per germline, CDR1 LNHDA and CDR2 SQIVND (reference sequence). Between the trimmed V and J ends, which lost 6 bases and 4 bases, there was a span of 24 bases. Here the CDR3 reads CASRTRGPEGESYGYTF. DNA of the CDR3: TGTGCCAGTAGGACGAGGGGTCCGGAAGGAGAAAGCTATGGCTACACCTTC.

V usage is TRBV2 and J usage is TRBJ1-5; 7 nucleotides line up with TRBD1. From germline, CDR1 is SNHLY and CDR2 FYNNEI. Trimming removed 5 bases from V and 14 bases from J; junction bases left unmatched: 6. The CDR3 runs to 11 residues. The CDR3 is CASSYLTGKHF. The CDR3 DNA follows: TGTGCCAGCAGTTACTTGACAGGGAAGCATTTT.

V and J are TRBV18 and TRBJ1-1, with 9 bases lining up with TRBD1. The CDR3 spans 14 residues. Germline V gene sequence: CDR1 KGHSH, CDR2 LQKENI. J gave up 4 bases and V 5 bases, and 5 bases lay outside the gene matches. Written as DNA, the CDR3 is TGTGCCAGCTCATCGGGACAGGGTGTCACTGAAGCTTTCTTT. The encoded protein is CASSSGQGVTEAFF.

The chain joins TRBV18 to TRBJ1-4; 9 bases are shared with TRBD1. Germline-derived CDR1 and CDR2 are KGHSH and LQKENI. This CDR3 has 13 amino acids. Trimming removed 6 bases from V and 6 bases from J; junction bases left unmatched: 2. Here the CDR3 DNA reads TGTGCCAGCTCCTGGACAGGGGATGAAAAACTGTTTTTT. Amino acid sequence: CASSWTGDEKLFF.

J is TRBJ2-1 and V is TRBV19; no clear D gene. Trimming shortened V by 10 bases and J by 4 bases, and 20 bases separated the two germline ends. The CDR3 contains 15 residues. Germline values: CDR1 LNHDA, CDR2 SQIVND (reference sequence). CDR3 residues: CATSSGLTLYNEQFF. The CDR3 DNA sequence: TGTGCCACATCTTCCGGGCTAACCCTGTACAATGAGCAGTTCTTC.

This chain uses TRBV18 with TRBJ1-3, with 7 bases identical to TRBD1. The junction had 5 bases not matched to a gene; V was cut back by 3 bases and J by 3 bases. Germline V CDR1 and CDR2: KGHSH, LQKENI. This CDR3 region has 15 residues. The CDR3 region is CASSPTTGNGNTIYF. The CDR3 region has the DNA TGTGCCAGCTCACCGACGACAGGGAATGGAAACACCATATATTTT. The whole variable domain, remainder taken from reference TRBV18 and TRBJ1-3, is NAGVMQNPRHLVRRRGQEARLRCSPMKGHSHVYWYRQLPEEGLKFMVYLQKENIIDESGMPKERFSAEFPKEGPSILRIQQVVRGDSAAYFCASSPTTGNGNTIYFGEGSWLTVV.